This record covers a single T cell receptor beta chain. Its antigen is still unknown. The input lacks base qualities; no much larger clone sits a single base away. Mismatch repair deficiency in every enrolled patient was established by polymerase chain reaction or immunohistochemistry. A few patients who responded to pembrolizumab therapy underwent TCR sequencing. In the phase II trial, pembrolizumab PD-1 blockade was tested prospectively in advanced mismatch repair-deficient cancers, no matter which tissue of origin the cancers came from. Peripheral blood T cell samples were collected serially, before PD-1 blockade began and at several time points afterward. Blood sampling times were reported as weeks after the first pembrolizumab dose. These data belong to a study of PD-1 blockade in mismatch repair-deficient tumors (dated by TCRdb to about 2017). As for the study more broadly: Between late 2013 and September 2016, the trial enrolled 86 consecutive patients with 12 mismatch repair-deficient cancer types, every one of whom had been previously treated and was progressing. Tumor-associated T cell clones were tracked in the peripheral blood of patients responding to PD-1 blockade by deep sequencing of TCR CDR3 regions. Broad study findings and their caveats: Rapid expansion after pembrolizumab followed by contraction, generally before radiologic responses, was shown by tumor-resident clones, which were often undetectable in blood before treatment.

V gives up 1 base and J gives up 3 bases, and the segment between their germline ends measures 10 bases. The germline V gene (reference sequence) yields SGHKS for CDR1 and YYEKEE for CDR2. Measured from the cysteine to the phenylalanine, the CDR3 is 14 residues long. Of all the DNA, just the CDR3 is kept, 42 bases in frame from base 1. Preparation of the library involved the immunoSEQ multiplex PCR assay. Drawn from immuneACCESS, this table holds only the in-frame rearrangements with V and J called that TCRdb kept. Clones are partly lost; checked studies trace under half to an unresolved V gene and leave the rest unexplained. For this sample there are tens of thousands of clones; around 80% appear just once. The top ten constitute approximately 1.1% of the sample.

The specimen comprised PBMCs, sampled roughly 39 weeks after starting pembrolizumab. The receptor comes from an adult with mismatch repair-deficient cancer. The chain employs TRBV5-5 and TRBJ1-2; 5 matching bases give a weak D call of TRBD1. The CDR3 region reads CASSLIVTDYGYTF. Here is the DNA: TGTGCCAGCAGCTTGATAGTGACAGACTATGGCTACACCTTC.